This T cell receptor (beta chain) was identified in a study of human T cells and chemical hapten exposure. Study background: Small differences in pooled library volume mainly drove the variation in TCR yields per sample. The study, taken as a whole, reports: Alopecia was present in the donors, so their immune response may differ from healthy people's. Sensitizing to DPC left TCRs with a frequency above 1 in 1000 unaltered.

This CDR3 contains 14 residues. The germline V and J ends were trimmed by 4 bases and 5 bases, with 12 bases remaining between them. Looked up from germline, CDR1 is SGHTA and CDR2 is FQGTGA. Time point given: pre-sensitization, week 0. Treatment defined: therapeutic diphenylcyclopropenone sensitization with weekly scalp DPC. Phlebotomy was performed prior to application of every patch test. TCRdb re-derived calls from the RACE reads in MiXCR, one entry per CDR3 protein. The table lists more than 300,000 distinct CDR3 sequences, about 5.4% of them singletons. This clonotype has a count of ten or more. The antigen is not known.

The receptor was derived from a woman under 30 with alopecia areata. Some clones in this sample may be carry-over from other donors' samples. The input for sequencing was whole blood, taken in connection with sensitization to the hapten diphenylcyclopropenone (DPC). The rearrangement links TRBV7-3 to TRBJ2-1; D possibly corresponds to TRBD1 (6 bases). The CDR3 loop is CASSWGRDNNEQFF. CDR3 coding DNA: TGTGCCAGCAGCTGGGGCCGGGACAACAATGAGCAGTTCTTC. Looking up the rest from reference TRBV7-3 and TRBJ2-1 gives the full variable domain: GAGVSQTPSNKVTEKGKYVELRCDPISGHTALYWYRQSLGQGPEFLIYFQGTGAADDSGLPNDRFFAVRPEGSVSTLKIQRTERGDSAVYLCASSWGRDNNEQFFGPGTRLTVL.